This is a list of T cell receptor beta chains from one sample in a study of tumor-infiltrating lymphocytes in primary liver carcinoma. TCRdb reprocessed the multiplex PCR reads via MiXCR and lists one record per CDR3 protein. Here the sample spans more than 95,000 distinct CDR3 sequences, roughly 80% being singletons. The sequenced material came from liver tumor tissue from sampling region 3. Every receptor here comes from a man aged 40-49 years with primary liver carcinoma and hepatitis B virus infection. The CDR3 runs from the conserved cysteine through the conserved F or W. A D gene is named only where the DNA matches it firmly. The size field is filled for only some rows; it gives once, few, many or a size class.

>.|.|TRBJ1-1|TRBV10-3
TGTGCCATTTCCACCTGGAGACAAGAGAACACTGAAGCTTTCTTT
CAISTWRQENTEAFF
>.|TRBD2|TRBJ2-7|TRBV28
TGTGCCAACAGTCTGACTAGCGGAAGCTCCTACGAGCAGTACTTC
CANSLTSGSSYEQYF
>.|.|TRBJ2-2|TRBV6-1
TGTGCCAGCAGTGAATTAGTGAACACCGGGGAGTTGTTTTTT
CASSELVNTGELFF
>.|.|TRBJ2-4|TRBV28
TGTGCCAGCAGTTCGGTGCTTATTCAGGACTTC
CASSSVLIQDF
>.|.|TRBJ2-1|TRBV5-4
TGTGCCAGCAGCTCCTACGTTGTGCAGTTCTTC
CASSSYVVQFF
>.|TRBD1|TRBJ1-1|TRBV5-1
TGTCCCAGCAGCTTGTCGTCAGGGGGGGCGAACACTGAAGCTTTCTTT
CPSSLSSGGANTEAFF
>.|.|TRBJ2-1|TRBV6-1
TGTGTCACCCTTCCATCCTACAATGAGCAGTTGTTC
CVTLPSYNEQLF
>.|.|TRBJ2-2|TRBV11-3
TGTGCCAGCAGCTTAGCGACATGGGGCACCGGAGAGCTGTTTTTT
CASSLATWGTGELFF
>.|TRBD1|TRBJ1-1|TRBV6-1
TGTGCCAGCCCCAGGACAGGGGGCACTGGAGCTATCTTT
CASPRTGGTGAIF
>.|.|TRBJ2-2|TRBV6-1
TGTGTCAGCAGTAAAACAGTACAGGTGAACACCGGGGAGCTGTTTTTT
CVSSKTVQVNTGELFF
>.|.|TRBJ2-7|TRBV4-2
TGTACCAGCAGCCAGGATCGGAAGGAGCATTACTTC
CTSSQDRKEHYF
>.|.|TRBJ2-3|TRBV25-1
TGTGCCAGCAGTGTATTGGGGGATACGCAGTATTTT
CASSVLGDTQYF
>.|TRBD1|TRBJ2-7|TRBV9
TGTGTCAGCAGCGTAGGGTGGGACAGGGCCCACGAGCAGTACTTC
CVSSVGWDRAHEQYF
>.|.|TRBJ2-5|TRBV6-5
TGTGCCAGCAGTTTCGGACAGAGGCAAGAGATCCAGTACTTC
CASSFGQRQEIQYF
>.|TRBD1|TRBJ2-7|TRBV5-1
TGCATCAACAGCCCAATCATGGACAGGAGGGAGCAGTACTTC
CINSPIMDRREQYF
>.|.|TRBJ1-3|TRBV6-1
TGTGCCAGCATTAAAGGGTCCTATGGAAACACCATATATTTT
CASIKGSYGNTIYF
>.|TRBD1|TRBJ2-2|TRBV7-9
TGTGCCAACAGACCGGGACAGGCGGGGACCGGGGAACTGTTTTTT
CANRPGQAGTGELFF
>.|.|TRBJ2-6|TRBV14
TGTGCCAGCAGCCAAGACGCAGTTGGGGCCAACGTCTTGACTTTC
CASSQDAVGANVLTF
>.|TRBD1|TRBJ1-4|TRBV6-1
TGTGCCAGCAGTAAGGACAGGCTGAGTGAAAAACTGTTTTTT
CASSKDRLSEKLFF
>.|TRBD2|TRBJ2-3|TRBV6-2/TRBV6-3
TGTGCCAGCAGTTACGACAAGGCGGGAGAAAATGATACGCAGTATTTT
CASSYDKAGENDTQYF
>.|.|TRBJ2-6|TRBV4-3
TGCGCCAGTAGCCAAGATGGGTCAGGGCGCGGGGCCAACGTCCCGACTTTC
CASSQDGSGRGANVPTF
>many|.|TRBJ2-2|TRBV5-1
TGCGCCAGCAGCTCGGCGGGTTCGAACACCGGGGAGCTGTTTTTT
CASSSAGSNTGELFF
>.|.|TRBJ1-6|TRBV7-8
TGTGCCAACAGCTTACCCCCTCGCGGGACCCTTAATTCACTCCTCCACTTT
CANSLPPRGTLNSLLHF
>.|.|TRBJ2-3|TRBV4-3
TGCGTCAGCAGCCAAAAAGAAGGCACAGATACACAGTATTTT
CVSSQKEGTDTQYF
>.|.|TRBJ1-5|TRBV5-5
TGTGCCAGGAGCTTGGCCGTGGATAGCAATCAGCCACAGCATTTT
CARSLAVDSNQPQHF
>.|.|TRBJ2-5|TRBV4-1
TGCGCCAGCAGCCAGACTCAGGGGATGGCGGGCGAGACCCAGTACTTC
CASSQTQGMAGETQYF
>.|TRBD1|TRBJ1-1|TRBV4-1
TGCGCCAGCAGCCATCAGGACAGGTTGAGCACTGAAGCTTTCTTT
CASSHQDRLSTEAFF
>.|TRBD2|TRBJ2-4|TRBV11-1
TGTGCCAGCAGCCCTCCCGGGACTAGTGGGACTAAAAACATTCAGTACTTC
CASSPPGTSGTKNIQYF
>.|.|TRBJ1-3|TRBV11-2
TGCGCCAGCATCTTGACGTCTGGAAACACGATATATTTT
CASILTSGNTIYF
>many|.|TRBJ2-2|TRBV6-1
TGTGCCAGCAGGTCCGGGGGCGCGGGTACCGGGGAGCTGTTTTTT
CASRSGGAGTGELFF
>few|.|TRBJ2-5|TRBV12-3/TRBV12-4
TGTGCCGGCAGTTTGTCGGGGGTTGAGACCCAGTACTTC
CAGSLSGVETQYF
>.|.|TRBJ2-5|TRBV11-3
TGTGCCAGGCGCTCAGACAGTCAAGAGACCCAGTACTTC
CARRSDSQETQYF
>.|.|TRBJ2-5|TRBV12-5
TGTCCTAGTGGCCCGAAAGGGAGCGAAGGGGAGACCCGGTACTTC
CPSGPKGSEGETRYF
>.|.|TRBJ1-5|TRBV4-3
TGCGCCAGCAGCCAAGATCAGGGAGTGGGGAAGCCCCAGCATTTT
CASSQDQGVGKPQHF
>many|TRBD1|TRBJ2-2|TRBV11-3
TGTGCCAGCAGCTTAGCGACAGGGGGCACCGGGGAGCCGTTTTTT
CASSLATGGTGEPFF
>.|.|TRBJ1-2|TRBV29-1
TGCAGCGCAGGACTGCGCAACTATGGGTACACCTTT
CSAGLRNYGYTF
>.|.|TRBJ1-1|TRBV2
TGTGCCAGCAGTGAAGCTAGGGAACCGGAGGGTGGAGCTTTCTTT
CASSEAREPEGGAFF
>.|TRBD2|TRBJ2-1|TRBV5-1
TGTGCCAGCAGCTCTCTAGCGGTAGGGCCCAATGAGCAGTTCTTC
CASSSLAVGPNEQFF